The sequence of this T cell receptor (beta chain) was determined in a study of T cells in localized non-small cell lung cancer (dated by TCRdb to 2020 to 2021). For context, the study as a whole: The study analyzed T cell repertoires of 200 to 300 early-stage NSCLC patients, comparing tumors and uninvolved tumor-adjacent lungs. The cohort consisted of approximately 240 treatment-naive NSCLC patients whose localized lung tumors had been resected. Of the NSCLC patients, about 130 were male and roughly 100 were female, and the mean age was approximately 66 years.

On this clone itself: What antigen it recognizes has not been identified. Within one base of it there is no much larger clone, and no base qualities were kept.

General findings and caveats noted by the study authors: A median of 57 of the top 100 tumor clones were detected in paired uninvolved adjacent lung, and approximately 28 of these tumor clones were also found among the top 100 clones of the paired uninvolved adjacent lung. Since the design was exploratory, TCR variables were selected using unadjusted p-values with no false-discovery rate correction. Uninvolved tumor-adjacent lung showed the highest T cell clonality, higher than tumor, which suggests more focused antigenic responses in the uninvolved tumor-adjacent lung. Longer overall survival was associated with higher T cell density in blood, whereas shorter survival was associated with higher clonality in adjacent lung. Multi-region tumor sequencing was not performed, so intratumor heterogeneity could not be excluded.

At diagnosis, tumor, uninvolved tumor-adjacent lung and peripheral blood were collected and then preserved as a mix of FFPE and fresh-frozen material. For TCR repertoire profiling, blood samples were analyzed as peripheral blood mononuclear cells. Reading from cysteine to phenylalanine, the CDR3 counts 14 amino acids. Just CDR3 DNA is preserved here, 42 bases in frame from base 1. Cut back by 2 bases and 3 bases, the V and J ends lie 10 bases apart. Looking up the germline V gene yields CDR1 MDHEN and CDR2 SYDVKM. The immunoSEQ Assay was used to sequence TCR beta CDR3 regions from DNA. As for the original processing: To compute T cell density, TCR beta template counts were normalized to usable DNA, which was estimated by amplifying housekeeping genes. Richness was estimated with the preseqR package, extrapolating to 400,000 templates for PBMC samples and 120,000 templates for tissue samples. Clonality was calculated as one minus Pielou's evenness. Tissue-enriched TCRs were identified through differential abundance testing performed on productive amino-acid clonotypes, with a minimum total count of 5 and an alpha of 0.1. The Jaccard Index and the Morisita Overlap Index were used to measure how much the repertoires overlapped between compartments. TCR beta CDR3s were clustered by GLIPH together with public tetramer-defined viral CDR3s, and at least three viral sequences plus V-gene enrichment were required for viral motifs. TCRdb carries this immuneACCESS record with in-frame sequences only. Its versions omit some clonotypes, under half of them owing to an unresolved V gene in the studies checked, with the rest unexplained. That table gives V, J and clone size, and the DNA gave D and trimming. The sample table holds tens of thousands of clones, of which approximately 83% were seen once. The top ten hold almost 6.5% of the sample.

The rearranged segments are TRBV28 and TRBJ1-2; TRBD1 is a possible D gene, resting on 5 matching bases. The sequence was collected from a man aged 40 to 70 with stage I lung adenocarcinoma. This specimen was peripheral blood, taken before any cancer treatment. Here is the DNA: TGTGCCAGCAGTTTAGTCAGCAGGGACTATGGCTACACCTTC. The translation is CASSLVSRDYGYTF.